These 15 T cell receptor beta chains share one sample of origin, sequenced in a study of cytomegalovirus exposure and HLA in healthy donors. Primers included in the PCR were 60 Vbeta and 13 Jbeta primers. Method: immunoSEQ multiplex PCR; TCRdb's copy keeps in-frame clones and lacks some. The data show 150,000 or so clones, roughly 80% seen once. The sample comprised PBMCs. The receptors were gathered from a woman aged 25-40 years in good health and CMV-seronegative.

CDR3 protein: CASGLVPGGSLSNQPQHF. CDR3 DNA sequence: TGTGCTAGTGGTTTGGTACCGGGGGGCTCCCTTAGCAATCAGCCCCAGCATTTT. V gene TRBV12-5 combines with J gene TRBJ1-5, with D possibly matching TRBD1 (6 bases). Trimming left V 0 bases short and J 0 bases short, with 15 bases between. This CDR3 contains 18 residues. Germline values: CDR1 LGHNT, CDR2 FRNRAP.

The J gene is TRBJ2-5, the V gene TRBV10-2, with D perhaps TRBD1 (6 bases). The CDR3 is 13 amino acids. V lost 4 bases and J lost 2, with 8 bases in between. Germline CDR1 is WSHSY and CDR2 is SAAADI. CDR3 in amino acids: CASSVRGQETQYF. The CDR3 DNA follows: TGCGCCAGCAGTGTCAGGGGACAAGAGACCCAGTACTTC.

V usage is TRBV2 and J usage is TRBJ2-1; 9 nucleotides line up with TRBD2. This CDR3 has 15 residues. CDR1 SNHLY and CDR2 FYNNEI come from the germline V gene. Germline trimming cut 4 bases from V and 8 bases from J; bases unmatched to any gene: 9. CDR3 loop: CASSAWGLAVDEQFF. In nucleotides, the CDR3 is TGTGCCAGCAGTGCTTGGGGACTAGCAGTGGATGAGCAGTTCTTC. Full variable domain (missing parts from reference TRBV2 and TRBJ2-1): EPEVTQTPSHQVTQMGQEVILRCVPISNHLYFYWYRQILGQKVEFLVSFYNNEISEKSEIFDDQFSVERPDGSNFTLKIRSTKLEDSAMYFCASSAWGLAVDEQFFGPGTRLTVL.

V gene TRBV2 combines with J gene TRBJ1-5; 7 bases are shared with TRBD1. V was pared by 4 bases and J by 6 bases, with 3 bases of the junction left unmatched. There are 13 residues in the CDR3. Germline V CDR1 and CDR2: SNHLY, FYNNEI. CDR3 sequence reads: CASSGTGSQPQHF. The CDR3, as DNA: TGTGCCAGCAGTGGGACAGGCAGTCAGCCCCAGCATTTT.

This clone was recorded a few times. The chain is built from TRBV7-9 and TRBJ2-2; TRBD1 matches 9 bases. The germline V gene encodes CDR1 SEHNR and CDR2 FQNEAQ (reference sequence). With V trimmed by 3 bases and J by 5 bases, 4 bases remained unmatched. This CDR3 has 15 amino acids. The CDR3 nucleotides read TGTGCCAGCAGCTTTACAGGGGGCAGTACCGGGGAGCTGTTTTTT. Amino acids: CASSFTGGSTGELFF.

The rearrangement links TRBV5-6 to TRBJ2-2, with no clear D. Deletions cut 0 bases from V and 8 bases from J, with 14 bases between. Looked up from germline, CDR1 is SGHDT and CDR2 is YYEEEE. The length of the CDR3 is 15 residues. The DNA for the CDR3 is TGTGCCAGCAGCTTGGATAACCCTACTACAGGGGAGCTGTTTTTT. It is translated as CASSLDNPTTGELFF.

V usage is TRBV19 and J usage is TRBJ1-1, with D uncertain. CDR3 size: 9 residues. Germline lookup yields CDR1 LNHDA and CDR2 SQIVND (reference sequence). The germline V and J ends were trimmed by 6 bases and 8 bases, with 4 bases remaining between them. The chain's CDR3 is CASRAEAFF. The DNA for the CDR3 is TGTGCCAGTAGGGCAGAAGCTTTCTTT.

This clone showed up just a few times. The rearrangement links TRBV28 to TRBJ2-5, with unresolved D. The CDR3 runs 13 residues. CDR1 is MDHEN, CDR2 SYDVKM, per germline. V lost 10 bases to trimming and J lost 2 bases, with 14 bases between them. DNA for the CDR3: TGTGCCACCTCCCTAACCCTTCAAGAGACCCAGTACTTC. Translating it yields CATSLTLQETQYF.

The chain is built from TRBV5-1 and TRBJ2-3, with TRBD2 matching 11 bases. The CDR3 loop spans 17 amino acids. The junction had 6 bases not matched to a gene; V was cut back by 3 bases and J by 0 bases. Germline V lookup: CDR1 SGHRS, CDR2 YFSETQ. The CDR3, as DNA: TGCGCCAGCAGCTGGCCCCTAGCGGGGGGTAGCACAGATACGCAGTATTTT. Protein product: CASSWPLAGGSTDTQYF.

This clone was seen once. CDR3 DNA sequence: TGTGCCAGCAGTTGGTATGGGGGCGGAGATACGCAGTATTTT. Amino acid sequence: CASSWYGGGDTQYF. This chain connects TRBV7-3 to TRBJ2-3; a weak D match, TRBD1 (6 bases). This CDR3 comprises 14 residues. V lost 6 bases and J 5 bases, leaving 15 bases between the germline ends. CDR1 is SGHTA, CDR2 FQGTGA, per germline.

The chain is built from TRBV30 and TRBJ1-5; D call uncertain. CDR3 length equals 15 residues. The V gene lost 0 bases and the J gene lost 5 bases, with 14 bases spanning the gap. Per the germline V gene, CDR1 is GTSNPN and CDR2 is SVGIG (reference sequence). The CDR3 loop reads CAWSVSAVYDQPQHF. DNA for the CDR3: TGTGCCTGGAGTGTATCTGCGGTCTATGATCAGCCCCAGCATTTT.

The V and J genes are TRBV9 and TRBJ1-1, with a possible D match to TRBD1 (6 bases). V shed 4 bases and J shed 4 bases, with 17 bases lying between them. The CDR3 has 15 amino acids. Germline loops: CDR1 SGDLS, CDR2 YYNGEE. CDR3 sequence: CASSLLQGGGTEAFF. CDR3 coding DNA: TGTGCCAGCAGCTTACTACAGGGCGGCGGCACTGAAGCTTTCTTT.

The genes are TRBV19 and TRBJ1-1; D may be TRBD1 (6 bases). The CDR3 contains 16 residues. Trimming pared 9 bases from V and 0 bases from J, leaving 20 bases between. Germline V gives CDR1 LNHDA, CDR2 SQIVND (reference sequence). The chain's CDR3 is CASANARGNMNTEAFF. The CDR3 DNA reads as TGTGCCAGCGCAAACGCAAGGGGGAACATGAACACTGAAGCTTTCTTT.

The chain links TRBV2 to TRBJ2-7, with 7 nucleotides matching TRBD1. V was pared by 2 bases and J by 4 bases, with 8 bases of the junction left unmatched. This CDR3 has 15 residues. Germline CDR1 reads SNHLY; CDR2 reads FYNNEI. The CDR3 DNA is TGTGCCAGCAGTGAATCCCAGGGGACAGCGTACGAGCAGTACTTC. It codes for CASSESQGTAYEQYF. Using reference TRBV2 and TRBJ2-7 for the parts outside the CDR3, the full variable domain is EPEVTQTPSHQVTQMGQEVILRCVPISNHLYFYWYRQILGQKVEFLVSFYNNEISEKSEIFDDQFSVERPDGSNFTLKIRSTKLEDSAMYFCASSESQGTAYEQYFGPGTRLTVT.

The chain is built from TRBV5-1 and TRBJ1-1, with unresolved D. The length of the CDR3 is 13 residues. Deletions cut 1 base from V and 2 bases from J, with 6 bases between. From germline, CDR1 is SGHRS and CDR2 YFSETQ. CDR3 DNA: TGCGCCAGCAGCTTGCAGGCCAACACTGAAGCTTTCTTT. Translation: CASSLQANTEAFF. Using reference TRBV5-1 and TRBJ1-1 for the parts outside the CDR3, the full variable domain is KAGVTQTPRYLIKTRGQQVTLSCSPISGHRSVSWYQQTPGQGLQFLFEYFSETQRNKGNFPGRFSGRQFSNSRSEMNVSTLELGDSALYLCASSLQANTEAFFGQGTRLTVV.